This TCR beta chain was found in a study of blood T cells in healthy people across ages. General observations from the study: It was the long-lived donors that had more naive CD4+ cells and higher diversity than aged donors.

This clonotype was detected only a few times. Its antigen is unknown. This clone may be a read error of a much larger clone one base away. The V and J ends lost 4 bases and 7 bases, in that order; junction bases with no gene match: 8. The CDR3 has 16 residues. Germline V gene data show CDR1 as SGHTA and CDR2 as FQGNSA. With a J-beta primer mix and a sample-barcoded 5' primer, a second PCR ran about 6 to 11 cycles. TCRdb ran MiXCR on the 5' RACE reads and lists one entry per CDR3 protein. This sample has approximately 810,000 distinct CDR3 sequences, with 29% found just once. Sample: blood. This chain uses TRBV7-2 with TRBJ2-2, with 11 bases matching TRBD1. The clonotype originates from a woman of 80 years or more in good health. The CDR3 loop is CASSSTDRGRGGELFF. CDR3 coding DNA: TGTGCCAGCAGCTCGACGGACAGGGGGCGGGGCGGGGAGCTGTTTTTT.